This T cell receptor (beta chain) was recovered during a study of Graves' ophthalmopathy and Graves' hyperthyroidism. Points from the study as a whole: In blood appeared most of the expanded thyroid clonotypes whose frequency exceeded 0.001.

Amplification of the TCR beta CDR3 regions used RNA transcripts (as template). Second-round multiplex PCR followed a first-round RT-PCR using HTBI primers. From the multiplex PCR reads, TCRdb called clonotypes with MiXCR, one entry per CDR3 protein. The repertoire holds almost 750,000 distinct CDR3 sequences, with 40% as singletons. Worth noting for this clonotype: What it binds is unknown.

The material sequenced was peripheral blood. The receptor comes from an adult man with Graves' ophthalmopathy.

The CDR3 protein is CASSVTGGYTF. CDR3 in DNA: TGTGCCAGCAGCGTGACAGGGGGCTACACCTTC. This rearrangement joins TRBV9 to TRBJ1-2, with TRBD1 identical over 7 bases. The length of the CDR3 is 11 residues. Trimming cost V 2 bases and J 8 bases; bases outside gene matches: 0. The germline CDR1 and CDR2 sequences are SGDLS and YYNGEE.